Listed below are T cell receptor beta chains from one sample, sequenced in a study of response to subunit inactivated influenza vaccine. TCRdb redid the calling of the RT-PCR reads with MiXCR, one entry per CDR3 protein. The repertoire consists of 560,000 or so distinct CDR3 sequences, with approximately 7.7% occurring once and the leading ten covering 10% to 15%. The sequenced sample was PBMCs from blood, obtained around 25 months after vaccination. The receptors derive from a man aged 45-69 years who received an inactivated influenza vaccine. Both conserved end residues are part of each CDR3. D genes are given only for firm matches. Where a row states a size, it is once, few, many or the class of an expanded clone; other rows omit it.

d_gene: -; len: 13; j_gene: TRBJ2-1; v_gene: TRBV7-9; abundance: few; CDR3nt: TGTGCCAGCAGCTTAGACCCGACAAATGAGCAGTTCTTC; CDR3aa: CASSLDPTNEQFF
d_gene: -; len: 13; j_gene: TRBJ2-7; v_gene: TRBV20-1; abundance: few; CDR3nt: TGCAGTGCTACCCCCGGGACCAAATACGAGCAGTACTTC; CDR3aa: CSATPGTKYEQYF
d_gene: -; len: 15; j_gene: TRBJ2-5; v_gene: TRBV7-2; abundance: -; CDR3nt: TGTGCCAGCAGCTTAACCTACGGAGGCGGAGAGACCCAGTACTTC; CDR3aa: CASSLTYGGGETQYF
d_gene: -; len: 13; j_gene: TRBJ2-7; v_gene: TRBV20-1; abundance: few; CDR3nt: TGCAGTGCTAGAGATCTCTATTTCTACGAGCAGTACTTC; CDR3aa: CSARDLYFYEQYF
d_gene: -; len: 12; j_gene: TRBJ1-1; v_gene: TRBV7-8; abundance: many; CDR3nt: TGTGCCAGCGGGCCAGTTAACACTGAAGCTTTCTTT; CDR3aa: CASGPVNTEAFF
d_gene: TRBD1; len: 15; j_gene: TRBJ2-7; v_gene: TRBV5-1; abundance: many; CDR3nt: TGCGCCAGCAGCCACGGGGACAGGAACACCTACGAGCAGTACTTC; CDR3aa: CASSHGDRNTYEQYF
d_gene: -; len: 14; j_gene: TRBJ1-2; v_gene: TRBV25-1; abundance: few; CDR3nt: TGTGCCAGCAGTGAACAAACGTCCGCCTATGGCTACACCTTC; CDR3aa: CASSEQTSAYGYTF
d_gene: -; len: 15; j_gene: TRBJ2-7; v_gene: TRBV28; abundance: -; CDR3nt: TGTGCCAGCAGTTCGTCCGCGTTTCACTCCTACGAGCAGTACTTC; CDR3aa: CASSSSAFHSYEQYF
d_gene: -; len: 13; j_gene: TRBJ1-2; v_gene: TRBV28; abundance: -; CDR3nt: TGTGCCAGCAGTTTCATCAAGAACTATGGCTACACCTTC; CDR3aa: CASSFIKNYGYTF
d_gene: TRBD2; len: 21; j_gene: TRBJ2-1; v_gene: TRBV6-2/TRBV6-3; abundance: few; CDR3nt: TGTGCCAGCAGACTAAATCCGCTGTTGGGACTAGCGGAAAGCTCCTACAATGAGCAGTTCTTC; CDR3aa: CASRLNPLLGLAESSYNEQFF
d_gene: -; len: 11; j_gene: TRBJ2-3; v_gene: TRBV29-1; abundance: many; CDR3nt: TGCAGCGTGATACCGAGAGATACGCAGTATTTT; CDR3aa: CSVIPRDTQYF
d_gene: TRBD2; len: 17; j_gene: TRBJ2-3; v_gene: TRBV7-9; abundance: few; CDR3nt: TGTGCCAGCAGCTTAGGGGCGTTAGCGGGAGTAGGAGATACGCAGTATTTT; CDR3aa: CASSLGALAGVGDTQYF
d_gene: -; len: 15; j_gene: TRBJ1-1; v_gene: TRBV7-8; abundance: -; CDR3nt: TGTGCCAGCAGCTTATATGCCGGCGGGTCTACTGAAGCTTTCTTT; CDR3aa: CASSLYAGGSTEAFF
d_gene: -; len: 13; j_gene: TRBJ2-1; v_gene: TRBV10-3; abundance: many; CDR3nt: TGTGCCATCAGTGGAGTCGGAGGCAATGAGCAGTTCTTC; CDR3aa: CAISGVGGNEQFF
d_gene: TRBD1; len: 15; j_gene: TRBJ1-6; v_gene: TRBV6-1; abundance: few; CDR3nt: TGTGCCAGCAGTGAAGAAGAGGGGGCCGGTTCACCCCTCCACTTT; CDR3aa: CASSEEEGAGSPLHF
d_gene: -; len: 16; j_gene: TRBJ2-7; v_gene: TRBV5-8; abundance: -; CDR3nt: TGTGCCAGCAGCTTGGGGGTCGGGCAGGGCTACTACGAGCAGTACTTC; CDR3aa: CASSLGVGQGYYEQYF
d_gene: TRBD2; len: 15; j_gene: TRBJ2-3; v_gene: TRBV20-1; abundance: -; CDR3nt: TGCAGTGCTAGTGTGAGCGGGAGAAGCACAGATACGCAGTATTTT; CDR3aa: CSASVSGRSTDTQYF
d_gene: -; len: 14; j_gene: TRBJ1-4; v_gene: TRBV3-1; abundance: few; CDR3nt: TGTGCCAGCAGCCCCCCCCAGGCTAATGAAAAACTGTTTTTT; CDR3aa: CASSPPQANEKLFF
d_gene: -; len: 16; j_gene: TRBJ1-5; v_gene: TRBV20-1; abundance: few; CDR3nt: TGCAGTGCTAGAGACGGGAGACAGCATAGCAATCAGCCCCAGCATTTT; CDR3aa: CSARDGRQHSNQPQHF
d_gene: -; len: 14; j_gene: TRBJ1-1; v_gene: TRBV4-1; abundance: -; CDR3nt: TGCGCCAGCAGCCAGGCAGGGAACGACCTTGAAGCTTTCTTT; CDR3aa: CASSQAGNDLEAFF
d_gene: -; len: 14; j_gene: TRBJ1-3; v_gene: TRBV29-1; abundance: -; CDR3nt: TGCAGCGTTGAGGTGGGCAGCTCTGGAAACACCATATATTTT; CDR3aa: CSVEVGSSGNTIYF
d_gene: TRBD2; len: 20; j_gene: TRBJ2-1; v_gene: TRBV6-1; abundance: -; CDR3nt: TGTGCCAGCAGTGAAGTTCGTCTCGCATCGGCGGGGGGGGTTTACAATGAGCAGTTCTTC; CDR3aa: CASSEVRLASAGGVYNEQFF
d_gene: TRBD2; len: 15; j_gene: TRBJ2-1; v_gene: TRBV7-2; abundance: few; CDR3nt: TGTGCCAGCAGCTTAGGAACTAGCGTAAACAATGAGCAGTTCTTC; CDR3aa: CASSLGTSVNNEQFF
d_gene: TRBD1; len: 14; j_gene: TRBJ1-1; v_gene: TRBV6-1; abundance: many; CDR3nt: TGTGCCAGCAGTCGGACAGGTCAGAACACTGAAGCTTTCTTT; CDR3aa: CASSRTGQNTEAFF
d_gene: TRBD1; len: 15; j_gene: TRBJ2-1; v_gene: TRBV25-1; abundance: many; CDR3nt: TGTGCCAGCAGTTTAGGGGACAGGGAGTCCAATGAGCAGTTCTTC; CDR3aa: CASSLGDRESNEQFF
d_gene: -; len: 13; j_gene: TRBJ1-5; v_gene: TRBV24-1; abundance: few; CDR3nt: TGTGCCACCAGTGATTCGGGTTTTCAGCCCCAGCATTTT; CDR3aa: CATSDSGFQPQHF
d_gene: -; len: 12; j_gene: TRBJ1-5; v_gene: TRBV12-3/TRBV12-4; abundance: -; CDR3nt: TGTGCCAGCAGTTTTCCCAATCGGCCCCAGCATTTT; CDR3aa: CASSFPNRPQHF
d_gene: TRBD2; len: 15; j_gene: TRBJ2-3; v_gene: TRBV14; abundance: many; CDR3nt: TGTGCCAGCAGTCGGGGAGGAGCGGGACGATATACGCAGTATTTT; CDR3aa: CASSRGGAGRYTQYF
d_gene: -; len: 15; j_gene: TRBJ1-1; v_gene: TRBV5-1; abundance: many; CDR3nt: TGCGCCACACGTTCCGGGGCACTCATGAACACTGAAGCTTTCTTT; CDR3aa: CATRSGALMNTEAFF
d_gene: -; len: 16; j_gene: TRBJ2-1; v_gene: TRBV7-8; abundance: -; CDR3nt: TGTGCCAGCAGCTTTTCCACAGCTCTAGTGGGCAATGAGCAGTTCTTC; CDR3aa: CASSFSTALVGNEQFF
d_gene: -; len: 16; j_gene: TRBJ1-3; v_gene: TRBV4-1; abundance: -; CDR3nt: TGCGCCAGCAGCCAAGGATTCCTGCTCTCTGGAAACACCATATATTTT; CDR3aa: CASSQGFLLSGNTIYF
d_gene: TRBD1; len: 12; j_gene: TRBJ2-7; v_gene: TRBV5-1; abundance: few; CDR3nt: TGCGCCAGCAGCTTCACAGGGGCCGAGCAGTACTTC; CDR3aa: CASSFTGAEQYF
d_gene: -; len: 13; j_gene: TRBJ2-1; v_gene: TRBV27; abundance: few; CDR3nt: TGTGCCAGCAGTTTTTCGGGGCACAATGAGCAGTTCTTC; CDR3aa: CASSFSGHNEQFF
d_gene: -; len: 13; j_gene: TRBJ2-2; v_gene: TRBV29-1; abundance: few; CDR3nt: TGCAGCGCCGAGGGTTGGAACACCGGGGAGCTGTTTTTT; CDR3aa: CSAEGWNTGELFF
d_gene: -; len: 13; j_gene: TRBJ2-7; v_gene: TRBV4-3; abundance: many; CDR3nt: TGCGCCAGCAGCCAACGCGGCAGCTACGAGCAGTACTTC; CDR3aa: CASSQRGSYEQYF
d_gene: -; len: 14; j_gene: TRBJ1-1; v_gene: TRBV20-1; abundance: many; CDR3nt: TGCAGTGCTAGCATCACCGGGGTGGGGACTGAAGCTTTCTTT; CDR3aa: CSASITGVGTEAFF
d_gene: -; len: 14; j_gene: TRBJ2-1; v_gene: TRBV29-1; abundance: many; CDR3nt: TGCAGCGCCGTAGCGGTAGGCTCCTACAATGAGCAGTTCTTC; CDR3aa: CSAVAVGSYNEQFF
d_gene: TRBD2; len: 15; j_gene: TRBJ2-3; v_gene: TRBV29-1; abundance: many; CDR3nt: TGCAGCGTTGAAGGACTAGCGGGATATACAGATACGCAGTATTTT; CDR3aa: CSVEGLAGYTDTQYF
d_gene: -; len: 16; j_gene: TRBJ1-1; v_gene: TRBV7-9; abundance: -; CDR3nt: TGTGCCAGCAGCTTGACCGGGGGTAACCCGAACACTGAAGCTTTCTTT; CDR3aa: CASSLTGGNPNTEAFF
d_gene: -; len: 12; j_gene: TRBJ2-5; v_gene: TRBV10-3; abundance: few; CDR3nt: TGTGCCATCAGGGGAGTTGGAGAGACCCAGTACTTC; CDR3aa: CAIRGVGETQYF
d_gene: -; len: 14; j_gene: TRBJ2-2; v_gene: TRBV20-1; abundance: -; CDR3nt: TGCAGTGCTAGGGGTAGCGTAAACACCGGGGAGCTGTTTTTT; CDR3aa: CSARGSVNTGELFF
d_gene: TRBD2; len: 15; j_gene: TRBJ2-3; v_gene: TRBV6-1; abundance: few; CDR3nt: TGTGCCAGCAGCCGACTAGCGGCTAGCACAGATACGCAGTATTTT; CDR3aa: CASSRLAASTDTQYF
d_gene: -; len: 15; j_gene: TRBJ1-1; v_gene: TRBV28; abundance: -; CDR3nt: TGTGCCAGCAGTTTAGCCGCGGGGCTAACCACTGAAGCTTTCTTT; CDR3aa: CASSLAAGLTTEAFF
d_gene: TRBD1; len: 10; j_gene: TRBJ2-1; v_gene: TRBV29-1; abundance: -; CDR3nt: TGCAGCGCCGCGGACAGGGAGCAGTTCTTC; CDR3aa: CSAADREQFF
d_gene: -; len: 13; j_gene: TRBJ2-1; v_gene: TRBV7-6; abundance: -; CDR3nt: TGTGCCAGCAGCTTCGTTGTTACGGATGAGCAGTTCTTC; CDR3aa: CASSFVVTDEQFF